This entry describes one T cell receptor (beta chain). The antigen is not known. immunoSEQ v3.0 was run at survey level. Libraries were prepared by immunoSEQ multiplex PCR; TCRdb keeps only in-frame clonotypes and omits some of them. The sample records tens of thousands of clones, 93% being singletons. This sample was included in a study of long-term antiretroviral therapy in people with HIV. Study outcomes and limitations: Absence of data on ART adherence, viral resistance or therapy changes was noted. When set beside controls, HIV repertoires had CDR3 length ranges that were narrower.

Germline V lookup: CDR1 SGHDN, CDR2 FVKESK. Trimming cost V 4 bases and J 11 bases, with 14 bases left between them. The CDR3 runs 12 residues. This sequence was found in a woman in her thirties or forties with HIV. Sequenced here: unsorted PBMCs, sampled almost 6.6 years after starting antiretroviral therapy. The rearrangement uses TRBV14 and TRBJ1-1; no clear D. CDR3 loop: CASSPGDRRAFF. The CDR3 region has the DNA TGTGCCAGCAGCCCGGGTGATAGGAGGGCTTTCTTT.